Detailed here is one T cell receptor beta chain. TCRdb's table, derived via immunoSEQ multiplex PCR, lists solely in-frame clones and lacks some. The table has some 1.5 million clones, 95% to 99% seen once; the top ten hold about 0.4%. This record belongs to a study of shared clonotypes between healthy human individuals. The germline V gene has CDR1 LNHNV and CDR2 YYDKDF (reference sequence). There are 14 residues in the CDR3. V lost 0 bases, J lost 3 bases, and 9 bases lay in between. The chain employs TRBV15 and TRBJ2-7; D gene unclear. This receptor was obtained from a man in his thirties or forties in good health. Specimen: naive CD4+ T cells sorted from blood. Sample subset: CD45RA+ positively selected. The CDR3 sequence is CATSRDPGHYEQYF. For the CDR3, the DNA is TGTGCCACCAGCAGAGATCCCGGGCACTACGAGCAGTACTTC.